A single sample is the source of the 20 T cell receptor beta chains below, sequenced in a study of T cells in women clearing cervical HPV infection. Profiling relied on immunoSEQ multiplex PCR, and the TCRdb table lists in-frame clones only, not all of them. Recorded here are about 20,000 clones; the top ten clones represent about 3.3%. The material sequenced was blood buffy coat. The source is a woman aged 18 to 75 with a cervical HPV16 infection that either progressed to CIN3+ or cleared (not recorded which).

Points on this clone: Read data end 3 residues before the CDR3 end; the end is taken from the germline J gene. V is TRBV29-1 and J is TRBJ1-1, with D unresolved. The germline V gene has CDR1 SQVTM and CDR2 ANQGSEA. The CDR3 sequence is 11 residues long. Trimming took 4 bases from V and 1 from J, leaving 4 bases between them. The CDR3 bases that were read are TGCAGCGTTGTTAGGAACACTGAA. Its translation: CSVVRNTE. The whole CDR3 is CSVVRNTEAFF.

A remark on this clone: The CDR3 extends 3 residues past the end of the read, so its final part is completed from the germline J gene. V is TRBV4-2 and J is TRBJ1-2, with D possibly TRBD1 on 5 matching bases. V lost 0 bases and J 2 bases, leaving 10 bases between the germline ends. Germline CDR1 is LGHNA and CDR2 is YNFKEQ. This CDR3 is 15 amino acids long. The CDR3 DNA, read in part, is TGTGCCAGCAGCCAAGATCAGGACATGAACTATGGC. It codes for CASSQDQDMNYG. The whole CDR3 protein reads CASSQDQDMNYGYTF.

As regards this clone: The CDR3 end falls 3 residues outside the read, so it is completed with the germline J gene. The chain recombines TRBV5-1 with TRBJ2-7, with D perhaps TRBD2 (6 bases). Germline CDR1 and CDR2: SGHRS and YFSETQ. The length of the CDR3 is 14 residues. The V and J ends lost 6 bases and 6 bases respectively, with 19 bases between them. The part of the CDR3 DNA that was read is TGCGCCAGCAACAGCCGGGACTCAAGGGGCGAG. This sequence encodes CASNSRDSRGE. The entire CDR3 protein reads CASNSRDSRGEQYF.

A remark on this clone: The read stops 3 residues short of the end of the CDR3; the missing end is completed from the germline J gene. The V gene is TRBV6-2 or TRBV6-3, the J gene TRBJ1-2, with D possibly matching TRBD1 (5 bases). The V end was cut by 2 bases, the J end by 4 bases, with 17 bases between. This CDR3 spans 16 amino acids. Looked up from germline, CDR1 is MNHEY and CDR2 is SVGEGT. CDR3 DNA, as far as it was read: TGTGCCAGCAGTTACGGAACCAGGGTAGAGATCTATGGC. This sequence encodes CASSYGTRVEIYG. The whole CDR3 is CASSYGTRVEIYGYTF.

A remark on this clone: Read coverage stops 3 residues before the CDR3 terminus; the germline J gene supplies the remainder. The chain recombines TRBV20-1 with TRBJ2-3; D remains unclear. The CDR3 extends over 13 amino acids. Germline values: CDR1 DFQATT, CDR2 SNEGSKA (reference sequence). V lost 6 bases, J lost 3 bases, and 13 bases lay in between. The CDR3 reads CSAPVGTTDTQYF. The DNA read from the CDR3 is TGCAGTGCCCCGGTGGGCACTACAGATACG.

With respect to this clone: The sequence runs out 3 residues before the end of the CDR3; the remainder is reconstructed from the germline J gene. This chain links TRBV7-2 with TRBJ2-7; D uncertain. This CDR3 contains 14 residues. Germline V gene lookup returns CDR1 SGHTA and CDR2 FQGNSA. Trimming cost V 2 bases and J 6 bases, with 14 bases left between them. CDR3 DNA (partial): TGTGCCAGCAGCTTACGGTTTGACGGGTCCGAG. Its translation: CASSLRFDGSE. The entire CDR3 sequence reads CASSLRFDGSEQYF.

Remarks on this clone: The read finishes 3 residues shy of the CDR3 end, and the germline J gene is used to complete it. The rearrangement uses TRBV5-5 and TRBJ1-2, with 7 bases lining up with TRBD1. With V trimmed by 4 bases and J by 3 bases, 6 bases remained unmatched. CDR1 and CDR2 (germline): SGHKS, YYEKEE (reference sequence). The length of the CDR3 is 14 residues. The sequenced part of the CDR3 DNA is TGTGCCAGCAGCCCGGGGGACAGAGACTATGGC. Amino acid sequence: CASSPGDRDYG. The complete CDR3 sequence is CASSPGDRDYGYTF. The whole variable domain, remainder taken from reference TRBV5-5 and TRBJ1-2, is DAGVTQSPTHLIKTRGQQVTLRCSPISGHKSVSWYQQVLGQGPQFIFQYYEKEERGRGNFPDRFSARQFPNYSSELNVNALLLGDSALYLCASSPGDRDYGYTFGSGTRLTVV.

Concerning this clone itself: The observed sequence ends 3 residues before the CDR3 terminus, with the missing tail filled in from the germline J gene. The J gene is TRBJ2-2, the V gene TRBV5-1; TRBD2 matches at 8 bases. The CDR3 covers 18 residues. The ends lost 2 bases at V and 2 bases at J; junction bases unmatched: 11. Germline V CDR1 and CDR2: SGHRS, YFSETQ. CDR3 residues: CASSFYLGGRFNTGELFF. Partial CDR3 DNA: TGCGCCAGCAGCTTCTATCTTGGCGGGAGGTTTAACACCGGGGAG.

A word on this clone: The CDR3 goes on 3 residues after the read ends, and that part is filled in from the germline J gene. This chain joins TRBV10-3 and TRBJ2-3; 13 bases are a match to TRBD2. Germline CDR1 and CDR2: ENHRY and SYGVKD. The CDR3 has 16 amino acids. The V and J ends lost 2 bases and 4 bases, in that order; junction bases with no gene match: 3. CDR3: CAISEGLAGEADTQYF. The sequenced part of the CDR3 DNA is TGTGCCATCAGTGAGGGACTAGCGGGAGAGGCAGATACG.

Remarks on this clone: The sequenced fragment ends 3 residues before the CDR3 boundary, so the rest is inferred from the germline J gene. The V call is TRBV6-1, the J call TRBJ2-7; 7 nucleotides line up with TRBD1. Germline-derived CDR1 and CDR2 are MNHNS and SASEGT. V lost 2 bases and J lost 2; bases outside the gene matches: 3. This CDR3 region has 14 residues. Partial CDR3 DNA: TGTGCCAGCAGTGAAATACAGGGGACCTACGAG. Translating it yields CASSEIQGTYE. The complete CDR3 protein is CASSEIQGTYEQYF.

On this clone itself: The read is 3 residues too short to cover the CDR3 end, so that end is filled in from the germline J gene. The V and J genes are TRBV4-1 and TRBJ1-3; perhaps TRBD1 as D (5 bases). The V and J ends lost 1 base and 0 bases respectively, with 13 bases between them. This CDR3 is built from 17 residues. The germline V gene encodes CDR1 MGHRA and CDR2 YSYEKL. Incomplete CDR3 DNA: TGCGCCAGCAGCCAAGTCAGGGTTCAGCTCTCTGGAAACACC. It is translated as CASSQVRVQLSGNT. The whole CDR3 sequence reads CASSQVRVQLSGNTIYF.

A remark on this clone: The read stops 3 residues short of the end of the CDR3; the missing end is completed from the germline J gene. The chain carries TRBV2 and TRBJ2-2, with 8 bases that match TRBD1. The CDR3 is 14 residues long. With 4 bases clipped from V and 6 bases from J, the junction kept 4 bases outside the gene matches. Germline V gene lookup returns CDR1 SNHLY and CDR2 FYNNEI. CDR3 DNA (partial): TGTGCCAGCAGTGGGACAGGGTTCGCCGGGGAG. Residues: CASSGTGFAGE. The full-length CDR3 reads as CASSGTGFAGELFF.

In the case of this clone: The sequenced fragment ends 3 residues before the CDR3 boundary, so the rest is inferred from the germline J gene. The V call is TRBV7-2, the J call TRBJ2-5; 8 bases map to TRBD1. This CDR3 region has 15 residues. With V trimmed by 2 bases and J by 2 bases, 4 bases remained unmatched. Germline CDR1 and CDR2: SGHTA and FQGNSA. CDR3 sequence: CASSLQGARQETQYF. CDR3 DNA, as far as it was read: TGTGCCAGCAGCTTACAGGGGGCTCGACAAGAGACC.

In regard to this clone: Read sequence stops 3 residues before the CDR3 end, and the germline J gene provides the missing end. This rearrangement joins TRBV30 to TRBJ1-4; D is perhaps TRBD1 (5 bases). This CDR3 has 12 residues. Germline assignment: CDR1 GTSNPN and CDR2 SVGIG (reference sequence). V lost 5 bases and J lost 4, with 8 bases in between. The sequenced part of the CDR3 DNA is TGTGCCTGGGGGGGGATTAATGAAAAA. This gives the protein CAWGGINEK. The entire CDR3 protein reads CAWGGINEKLFF. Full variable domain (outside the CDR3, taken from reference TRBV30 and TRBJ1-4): SQTIHQWPATLVQPVGSPLSLECTVEGTSNPNLYWYRQAAGRGLQLLFYSVGIGQISSEVPQNLSASRPQDRQFILSSKKLLLSDSGFYLCAWGGINEKLFFGSGTQLSVL.

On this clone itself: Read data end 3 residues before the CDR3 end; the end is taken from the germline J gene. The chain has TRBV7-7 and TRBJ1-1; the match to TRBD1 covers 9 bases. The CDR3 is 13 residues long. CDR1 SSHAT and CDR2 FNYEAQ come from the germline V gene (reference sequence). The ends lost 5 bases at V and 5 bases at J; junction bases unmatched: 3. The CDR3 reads CASSMTGGTEAFF. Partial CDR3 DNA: TGTGCCAGCAGCATGACAGGGGGAACTGAA.

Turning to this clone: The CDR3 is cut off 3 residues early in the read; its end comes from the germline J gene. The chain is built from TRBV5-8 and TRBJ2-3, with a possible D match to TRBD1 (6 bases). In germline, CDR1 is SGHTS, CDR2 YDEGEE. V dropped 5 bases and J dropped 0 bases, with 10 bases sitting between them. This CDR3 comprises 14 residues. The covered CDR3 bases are TGTGCCAGCAGATTCCAGGGGAGCACAGATACG. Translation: CASRFQGSTDT. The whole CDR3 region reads CASRFQGSTDTQYF. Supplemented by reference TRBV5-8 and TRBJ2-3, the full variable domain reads EAGVTQSPTHLIKTRGQQATLRCSPISGHTSVYWYQQALGLGLQFLLWYDEGEERNRGNFPPRFSGRQFPNYSSELNVNALELEDSALYLCASRFQGSTDTQYFGPGTRLTVL.

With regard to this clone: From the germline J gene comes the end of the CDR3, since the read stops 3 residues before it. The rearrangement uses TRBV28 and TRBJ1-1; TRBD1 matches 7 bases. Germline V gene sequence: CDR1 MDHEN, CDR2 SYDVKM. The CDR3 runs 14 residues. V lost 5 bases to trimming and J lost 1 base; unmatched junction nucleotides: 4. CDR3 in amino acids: CASSLGQWNTEAFF. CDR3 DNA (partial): TGTGCCAGCAGTCTGGGACAGTGGAACACTGAA.

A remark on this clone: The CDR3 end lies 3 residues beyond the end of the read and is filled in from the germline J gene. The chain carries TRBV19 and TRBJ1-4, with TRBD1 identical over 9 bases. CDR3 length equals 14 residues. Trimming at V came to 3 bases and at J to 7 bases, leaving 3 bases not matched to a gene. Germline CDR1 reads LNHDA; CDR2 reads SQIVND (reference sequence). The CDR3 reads CASSMGQGGEKLFF. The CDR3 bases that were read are TGTGCCAGTAGTATGGGACAGGGTGGTGAAAAA. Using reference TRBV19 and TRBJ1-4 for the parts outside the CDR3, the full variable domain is DGGITQSPKYLFRKEGQNVTLSCEQNLNHDAMYWYRQDPGQGLRLIYYSQIVNDFQKGDIAEGYSVSREKKESFPLTVTSAQKNPTAFYLCASSMGQGGEKLFFGSGTQLSVL.

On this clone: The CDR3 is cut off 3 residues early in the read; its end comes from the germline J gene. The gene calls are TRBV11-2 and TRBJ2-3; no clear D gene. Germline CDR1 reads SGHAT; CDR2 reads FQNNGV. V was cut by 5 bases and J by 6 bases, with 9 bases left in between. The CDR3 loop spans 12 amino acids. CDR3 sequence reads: CASSIQLDTQYF. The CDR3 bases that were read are TGTGCCAGCAGCATACAGTTGGATACG. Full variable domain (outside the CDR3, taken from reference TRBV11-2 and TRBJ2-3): EAGVAQSPRYKIIEKRQSVAFWCNPISGHATLYWYQQILGQGPKLLIQFQNNGVVDDSQLPKDRFSAERLKGVDSTLKIQPAKLEDSAVYLCASSIQLDTQYFGPGTRLTVL.

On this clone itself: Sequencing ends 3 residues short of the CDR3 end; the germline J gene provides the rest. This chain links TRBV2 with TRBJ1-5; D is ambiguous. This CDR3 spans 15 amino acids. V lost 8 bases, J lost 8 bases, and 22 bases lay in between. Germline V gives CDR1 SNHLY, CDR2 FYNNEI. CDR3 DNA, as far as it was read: TGTGCCAGCTCCGAACTGCTAGCGGCAAGTGAGCCC. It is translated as CASSELLAASEP. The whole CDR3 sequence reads CASSELLAASEPQHF.